Below, 20 T cell receptor beta chains from the same sample are listed, as sequenced in a study of blood T cell repertoires in COVID-19. The table came from immunoSEQ multiplex PCR; TCRdb's copy has only in-frame clones and leaves some out. The sample holds 40,000 to 55,000 clones; more than 75% are singletons and the top ten take about 10%. Sequenced input: peripheral blood. These receptors were collected from a man over 45 with active COVID-19.

This clone was observed a single time. This chain connects TRBV6-5 to TRBJ2-1; no definite D call. The V and J ends lost 7 bases and 4 bases respectively, with 14 bases between them. CDR1 and CDR2 from the germline V gene are MNHEY and SVGAGI. This CDR3 spans 14 amino acids. CDR3 protein: CASTSGELYNEQFF. The CDR3 DNA follows: TGTGCCAGCACGAGTGGAGAGTTATACAATGAGCAGTTCTTC.

This rearrangement joins TRBV11-2 to TRBJ2-1; D is possibly TRBD2 (5 bases). The V end was cut by 1 base, the J end by 15 bases, with 19 bases between. The CDR3 consists of 14 residues. Germline V gives CDR1 SGHAT, CDR2 FQNNGV. CDR3 sequence: CASSLGGRYPSTFF. The CDR3 DNA reads as TGTGCCAGCAGCTTAGGAGGGCGTTATCCCTCCACGTTCTTC.

The chain employs TRBV25-1 and TRBJ1-1; D unclear. Trimming stripped 7 bases from V and 11 bases from J, with 14 bases between. CDR1 and CDR2 (germline): MGHDK, SYGVNS. The CDR3 extends over 11 amino acids. The CDR3 spells CASTSSGKAFF. In DNA, the CDR3 is TGTGCCAGCACAAGTTCGGGGAAGGCTTTCTTT. Combining the CDR3 with reference TRBV25-1 and TRBJ1-1 gives the whole variable domain EADIYQTPRYLVIGTGKKITLECSQTMGHDKMYWYQQDPGMELHLIHYSYGVNSTEKGDLSSESTVSRIRTEHFPLTLESARPSHTSQYLCASTSSGKAFFGQGTRLTVV.

This rearrangement joins TRBV2 to TRBJ2-1; 9 nucleotides align to TRBD1. Germline loops: CDR1 SNHLY, CDR2 FYNNEI. Trimming at V came to 2 bases and at J to 8 bases, leaving 7 bases not matched to a gene. The CDR3 is 15 amino acids. The CDR3 DNA is TGTGCCAGCAGTGAATATGTGGACAGGGGCGATGAGCAGTTCTTC. Encoded protein: CASSEYVDRGDEQFF.

This clone was counted between two and nine times. CDR3 coding DNA: TGTGCCAGCAGGCCCGTTCGACGGACAGGGGGAGGGGAGCAGTACTTC. Amino acid sequence: CASRPVRRTGGGEQYF. The V call is TRBV27, the J call TRBJ2-7, with TRBD1 matching 10 bases. This CDR3 spans 16 amino acids. After removal of 6 bases from V and 7 bases from J, the junction contained 15 bases not matched to a gene. CDR1 is MNHEY, CDR2 SMNVEV, per germline (reference sequence).

This chain joins TRBV6-5 and TRBJ2-5; 10 bases fit TRBD1. Per the germline V gene, CDR1 is MNHEY and CDR2 is SVGAGI. CDR3 size: 15 residues. The V gene end was trimmed by 2 bases and the J gene end by 4 bases; junction bases not matched to a gene: 4. This chain's CDR3 is CASSYKTGGRETQYF. The CDR3 bases are TGTGCCAGCAGTTACAAGACAGGGGGCAGAGAGACCCAGTACTTC.

The chain is built from TRBV6-5 and TRBJ2-4; TRBD2 agrees at 12 bases. The junction had 6 bases not matched to a gene; V was cut back by 6 bases and J by 12 bases. Germline assignment: CDR1 MNHEY and CDR2 SVGAGI. The CDR3 loop spans 13 amino acids. Here the CDR3 DNA reads TGTGCCAGCAGGTTGACTAGCGGGGGACCTCAGTACTTC. It encodes CASRLTSGGPQYF.

The chain recombines TRBV10-1 with TRBJ1-1; maybe TRBD1 (6 bases). Deletions cut 2 bases from V and 10 bases from J, with 14 bases between. The CDR3 runs to 13 residues. The germline gives CDR1 WNHNN, CDR2 SYGVQD (reference sequence). The CDR3 DNA is TGCGCCAGCAGTGAGCCGGGGCCACAGGGAGCTTTCTTT. Translating gives CASSEPGPQGAFF.

The chain is built from TRBV7-2 and TRBJ2-7; D not resolved. V lost 3 bases and J 6 bases, leaving 12 bases between the germline ends. The germline V gene encodes CDR1 SGHTA and CDR2 FQGNSA. The CDR3 is made up of 13 amino acids. CDR3 region: CASSFPRSGEQYF. CDR3 sequence (DNA): TGTGCCAGCAGCTTTCCTAGGTCTGGCGAGCAGTACTTC.

V and J are TRBV23-1 and TRBJ2-7, with D possibly being TRBD1 (6 bases). TRBV23-1 is known as an ORF, though its function is uncertain. The CDR3 sequence is 16 residues long. Deletions cut 4 bases from V and 2 bases from J, with 18 bases between. The CDR3 here is CASSRGQLSGTYEQYF. Written as DNA, the CDR3 is TGCGCCAGCAGTCGTGGACAGCTTAGTGGGACCTACGAGCAGTACTTC.

This clone ranks as medium-sized. J is TRBJ2-7 and V is TRBV19; TRBD1 is a possible D gene (6 bases). Germline CDR1 and CDR2: LNHDA and SQIVND (reference sequence). Trimming shortened V by 3 bases and J by 0 bases, and 9 bases separated the two germline ends. The CDR3 covers 14 residues. CDR3 nucleotide sequence: TGTGCCAGTAGTATTCAGGACAGCTCCTACGAGCAGTACTTC. Residues: CASSIQDSSYEQYF.

The chain couples TRBV14 to TRBJ1-2, with 7 bases lining up with TRBD1. Germline loops: CDR1 SGHDN, CDR2 FVKESK. This CDR3 has 13 amino acids. J lost 5 bases, V lost 3 bases, and 3 bases had no gene match. CDR3 DNA: TGTGCCAGCAGCCAGACAGGGTTGTATGGCTACACCTTC. The encoded protein is CASSQTGLYGYTF.

V is TRBV19 and J is TRBJ1-2, with 9 bases matching TRBD1. This CDR3 has 13 amino acids. CDR1 is LNHDA, CDR2 SQIVND, per germline (reference sequence). The J segment lost 6 bases and the V segment lost 5 bases, leaving 4 bases of the junction unmatched. CDR3 in DNA: TGTGCCAGTAGTGTACAGGGGGCGAATGGCTACACCTTC. Protein product: CASSVQGANGYTF.

CDR3 amino acids: CASRRQGFTETQYF. The CDR3 DNA follows: TGTGCCAGCAGAAGGCAGGGGTTTACGGAGACCCAGTACTTC. This rearrangement joins TRBV27 to TRBJ2-5; possible D gene TRBD1, 6 bases. There are 14 residues in the CDR3. Germline V gene lookup returns CDR1 MNHEY and CDR2 SMNVEV (reference sequence). V lost 6 bases to trimming and J lost 5 bases, with 16 bases between them.

The chain carries TRBV7-9 and TRBJ2-3; TRBD2 is a possible D gene (6 bases). The CDR3 runs 15 residues. Germline loops: CDR1 SEHNR, CDR2 FQNEAQ (reference sequence). With 1 base removed from V and 8 bases from J, the gap between germline ends came to 16 bases. The CDR3 loop is CASSLDVGGAGTQYF. Written as DNA, the CDR3 is TGTGCCAGCAGCTTAGATGTGGGGGGAGCGGGTACGCAGTATTTT.

Remarks on this clone: One end of the junction fails to match germline, which may point to a read error. CDR3 region: CASSEYGLAEYNF. In DNA form, the CDR3 reads TGTGCCAGCAGTGAATATGGGCTAGCGGAATACAACTTC. The V gene is TRBV25-1, the J gene TRBJ2-7; 7 positions match TRBD2. Germline lookup yields CDR1 MGHDK and CDR2 SYGVNS. The CDR3 length is 13 residues.

The V and J genes are TRBV5-6 and TRBJ2-3; the D gene is possibly TRBD1 (5 bases). Looked up from germline, CDR1 is SGHDT and CDR2 is YYEEEE. V lost 3 bases and J lost 3, with 11 bases in between. This CDR3 comprises 14 residues. Here the CDR3 DNA reads TGTGCCAGCAGCTCACCCAAGGGGACAGATACGCAGTATTTT. Translation gives CASSSPKGTDTQYF.

The sample holds a few counts of this clone. The rearrangement joins TRBV11-2 to TRBJ2-2; D gene unclear. Germline values: CDR1 SGHAT, CDR2 FQNNGV. The CDR3 covers 11 residues. V dropped 5 bases and J dropped 8 bases, with 6 bases sitting between them. The CDR3 DNA reads as TGTGCCAGCAGCGTTCAAGGGGAGCTGTTTTTT. Protein product: CASSVQGELFF.

This chain uses TRBV5-6 with TRBJ2-3; D possibly corresponds to TRBD1 (5 bases). From germline, CDR1 is SGHDT and CDR2 YYEEEE. This CDR3 has 13 amino acids. V lost 5 bases, J lost 2 bases, and 9 bases lay in between. CDR3 protein: CASRLTATDTQYF. CDR3 sequence (DNA): TGTGCCAGCAGGTTGACAGCCACAGATACGCAGTATTTT.

The rearrangement links TRBV10-2 to TRBJ2-3; 9 positions match TRBD2. The ends lost 4 bases at V and 6 bases at J; junction bases unmatched: 5. Germline loops: CDR1 WSHSY, CDR2 SAAADI. The CDR3 consists of 14 residues. CDR3 in amino acids: CASSANSGSDTQYF. The CDR3 DNA reads as TGCGCCAGCAGTGCCAATAGCGGGAGCGATACGCAGTATTTT.